The 9 T cell receptor beta chains listed next were all sequenced from one sample in a study of blood T cell repertoires in COVID-19. Assay: immunoSEQ multiplex PCR; the TCRdb copy retains only in-frame clones and omits some. The data hold 45,000 to 65,000 clones, with about 85% observed a single time. The specimen sequenced was peripheral blood. The source is a human donor with acute or convalescent COVID-19. The donor label of this sample is uncertain.

The chain couples TRBV10-3 to TRBJ2-3; no clear D. Germline loops: CDR1 ENHRY, CDR2 SYGVKD. The CDR3 extends over 13 amino acids. With 7 bases removed from V and 0 bases from J, the gap between germline ends came to 8 bases. CDR3 nucleotides: TGTGCCATCAAGCACCCTAGCACAGATACGCAGTATTTT. Protein: CAIKHPSTDTQYF.

The rearrangement joins TRBV4-1 to TRBJ2-3; TRBD1 is a possible D gene (5 bases). V was clipped by 1 base and J by 1 base, with 12 bases between them. The length of the CDR3 is 16 residues. Germline-derived CDR1 and CDR2 are MGHRA and YSYEKL. The CDR3 bases are TGCGCCAGCAGCCAAGGGTGGGGCCCCCGCACAGATACGCAGTATTTT. Encoded protein: CASSQGWGPRTDTQYF.

On this clone: It is unclear where the CDR3 begins or ends on the DNA, so no DNA is shown, and the CDR3 is as TCRdb lists it. CDR3 region: CASSLGVSPGHLPTSSTSHHEQYF. The J gene is TRBJ2-7, the V gene TRBV5-1; the table gives TRBD1 as D, unverified against the DNA. The CDR3 comprises 24 residues, both ends counted. Germline V gene data show CDR1 as SGHRS and CDR2 as YFSETQ.

CDR3 in DNA: TGTGCCAGCAGTCGGAGTCCCTCTGGAAACACCATATATTTT. Translated, it gives CASSRSPSGNTIYF. The chain recombines TRBV6-5 with TRBJ1-3, with D hard to call. V was trimmed by 5 bases and J by 0 bases, leaving 8 bases between them. This CDR3 has 14 amino acids. Looked up from germline, CDR1 is MNHEY and CDR2 is SVGAGI.

The chain carries TRBV6-1 and TRBJ1-4; 7 bases align to TRBD1. V dropped 6 bases and J dropped 1; count of bases not matched to a gene: 8. CDR1 is MNHNS and CDR2 is SASEGT in the germline V gene. The CDR3 has 16 residues. This CDR3 reads CASSETGAITNEKLFF. CDR3 coding DNA: TGTGCCAGCAGCGAAACAGGGGCAATAACTAATGAAAAACTGTTTTTT.

This clone was seen more than once but under ten times. This rearrangement joins TRBV6-4 to TRBJ2-1; 8 nucleotides match TRBD2. Per germline, CDR1 MRHNA and CDR2 SNTAGT. The CDR3 is 16 residues long. V was pared by 4 bases and J by 0 bases, with 5 bases of the junction left unmatched. The DNA of the CDR3 is TGTGCCAGCAGTGCAGAGCGGGGGTTCTCCTACAATGAGCAGTTCTTC. Translated, it gives CASSAERGFSYNEQFF.

The chain recombines TRBV25-1 with TRBJ1-6; TRBD1 matches 7 bases. The CDR3 consists of 14 residues. Trimming took 6 bases from V and 8 from J; bases not matched to a gene: 7. Per the germline V gene, CDR1 is MGHDK and CDR2 is SYGVNS. Written as DNA, the CDR3 is TGTGCCAGCAGGGAAACAGGGGAATATTCACCCCTCCACTTT. Protein: CASRETGEYSPLHF.

The genes are TRBV28 and TRBJ2-2; D may be TRBD1 (5 bases). Germline values: CDR1 MDHEN, CDR2 SYDVKM. Trimming pared 3 bases from V and 5 bases from J, leaving 7 bases between. The CDR3 covers 13 residues. The CDR3 region is CASSLGRTGELFF. The CDR3 coding sequence is TGTGCCAGCAGTTTGGGGCGTACCGGGGAGCTGTTTTTT.

The V gene is TRBV9, the J gene TRBJ1-2; D is unclear. V was cut by 3 bases and J by 4 bases, with 7 bases left in between. The CDR3 has 12 amino acids. The germline gives CDR1 SGDLS, CDR2 YYNGEE. The CDR3 bases are TGTGCCAGCAGCGCGAGTGGCTATGGCTACACCTTC. Translation gives CASSASGYGYTF.